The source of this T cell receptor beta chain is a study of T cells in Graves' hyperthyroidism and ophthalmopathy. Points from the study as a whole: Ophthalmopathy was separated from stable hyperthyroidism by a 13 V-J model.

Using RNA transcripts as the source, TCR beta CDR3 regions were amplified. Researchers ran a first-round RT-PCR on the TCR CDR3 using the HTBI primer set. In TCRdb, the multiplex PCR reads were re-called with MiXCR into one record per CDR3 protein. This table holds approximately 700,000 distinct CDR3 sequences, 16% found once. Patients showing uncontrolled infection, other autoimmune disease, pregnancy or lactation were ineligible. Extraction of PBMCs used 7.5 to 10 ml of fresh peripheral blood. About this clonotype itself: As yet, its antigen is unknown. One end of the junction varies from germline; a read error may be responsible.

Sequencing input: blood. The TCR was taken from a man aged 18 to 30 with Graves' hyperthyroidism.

For the CDR3, the DNA is TGTAGTGCTCCGGGGCGCCACGGCACAGATACGCAGTATTTT. Protein product: CSAPGRHGTDTQYF. The rearrangement joins TRBV20-1 to TRBJ2-3; perhaps D is TRBD1 or TRBD2 (5 bases each). Germline lookup yields CDR1 DFQATT and CDR2 SNEGSKA (reference sequence). The CDR3 runs to 14 residues.